A selection of T cell receptor beta chains follows, all from one sample in a study of T cells expressing NK-cell markers. TCRdb re-analyzed the 5' RACE reads; it lists each CDR3 protein once, without DNA. Its listing shows roughly 160,000 distinct CDR3 sequences. Sequencing input: blood T cells: a sorted CD56 or NKG2C T cell subset, CD4+ or CD8+ T cells, or bulk PBMC T cells (not recorded which). All receptors derive from a woman aged 18 to 75 in good health. Both conserved end residues are part of each CDR3. Each record gives: J gene, V gene, CDR3 protein.

j_gene: TRBJ1-1
v_gene: TRBV9
CDR3aa: CASSVVPNTEAFF

j_gene: TRBJ1-4
v_gene: TRBV7-8
CDR3aa: CASSHYRGATNEKLFF

j_gene: TRBJ1-1
v_gene: TRBV30
CDR3aa: CAWSTGQGTSEAFF

j_gene: TRBJ2-5
v_gene: TRBV5-1
CDR3aa: CASSPSPGTTETQYF

j_gene: TRBJ1-1
v_gene: TRBV29-1
CDR3aa: CSVDRGWGMNTEAFF

j_gene: TRBJ2-7
v_gene: TRBV28
CDR3aa: CASRGQPYYEQYF

j_gene: TRBJ1-6
v_gene: TRBV12-3/TRBV12-4
CDR3aa: CASSHRGRGMASPLHF

j_gene: TRBJ2-1
v_gene: TRBV20-1
CDR3aa: CSAQTSGRPIFDEQFF

j_gene: TRBJ1-1
v_gene: TRBV20-1
CDR3aa: CSARSGTGGTEAFF

j_gene: TRBJ2-3
v_gene: TRBV2
CDR3aa: CASRTGLADTQYF

j_gene: TRBJ2-7
v_gene: TRBV12-3/TRBV12-4
CDR3aa: CASSFGGQGYYEQYF

j_gene: TRBJ2-1
v_gene: TRBV2
CDR3aa: CASSKGGTAGLEQFF

j_gene: TRBJ2-7
v_gene: TRBV20-1
CDR3aa: CSAQRGGEEQYF

j_gene: TRBJ2-1
v_gene: TRBV7-2
CDR3aa: CASRQGGLFYNEQFF

j_gene: TRBJ1-4
v_gene: TRBV27
CDR3aa: CASTWREGEKLFF

j_gene: TRBJ2-5
v_gene: TRBV20-1
CDR3aa: CSARDRVLTSETQYF

j_gene: TRBJ2-3
v_gene: TRBV24-1
CDR3aa: CATSESGKSTDTQYF

j_gene: TRBJ2-2
v_gene: TRBV9
CDR3aa: CASSPTGGPSGELFF

j_gene: TRBJ1-6
v_gene: TRBV14
CDR3aa: CASSRGSGTREIHF

j_gene: TRBJ2-7
v_gene: TRBV5-1
CDR3aa: CASSLIGSAYEQYF

j_gene: TRBJ2-5
v_gene: TRBV5-1
CDR3aa: CASSLLSADQETQYF

j_gene: TRBJ2-7
v_gene: TRBV9
CDR3aa: CASSVDAGSYEQYF

j_gene: TRBJ2-1
v_gene: TRBV12-3/TRBV12-4
CDR3aa: CASSPGTGIGSNEQFF

j_gene: TRBJ1-1
v_gene: TRBV7-3
CDR3aa: CASSQDRSDTEAFF

j_gene: TRBJ2-5
v_gene: TRBV9
CDR3aa: CASSVTGQGAGGETQYF

j_gene: TRBJ2-7
v_gene: TRBV27
CDR3aa: CASSLVPGAYEQYF

j_gene: TRBJ1-6
v_gene: TRBV16
CDR3aa: CASSQWTGTGSPLHF

j_gene: TRBJ1-6
v_gene: TRBV6-1
CDR3aa: CASRTTGVRSPLHF

j_gene: TRBJ2-3
v_gene: TRBV20-1
CDR3aa: CSAILTSVASTDTQYF

j_gene: TRBJ1-5
v_gene: TRBV6-4
CDR3aa: CASSDSNSDSSNQPQHF

j_gene: TRBJ2-7
v_gene: TRBV3-1
CDR3aa: CASSPPYRHRSYEQYF

j_gene: TRBJ2-7
v_gene: TRBV2
CDR3aa: CAWRLALEQYF

j_gene: TRBJ2-1
v_gene: TRBV20-1
CDR3aa: CSARVKGGEQFF

j_gene: TRBJ1-3
v_gene: TRBV12-3/TRBV12-4
CDR3aa: CASRSTMGANTIYF

j_gene: TRBJ2-2
v_gene: TRBV6-1
CDR3aa: CASRPAPGAANTGELFF

j_gene: TRBJ2-3
v_gene: TRBV15
CDR3aa: CATSRDLLDTQYF

j_gene: TRBJ1-5
v_gene: TRBV20-1
CDR3aa: CSASTVYSNQPQHF

j_gene: TRBJ2-7
v_gene: TRBV7-3
CDR3aa: CASSLRGGNPYEQYF

j_gene: TRBJ1-1
v_gene: TRBV15
CDR3aa: CATSRDRGNTEAFF

j_gene: TRBJ2-7
v_gene: TRBV2
CDR3aa: CASSEQGYEQYF

j_gene: TRBJ2-7
v_gene: TRBV15
CDR3aa: CATSSALAGGPYEQYF

j_gene: TRBJ2-1
v_gene: TRBV12-3/TRBV12-4
CDR3aa: CASRPGTSANEQFF

j_gene: TRBJ1-2
v_gene: TRBV20-1
CDR3aa: CSARGQRDRDYGYTF

j_gene: TRBJ1-2
v_gene: TRBV18
CDR3aa: CASSPPIANYGYTF

j_gene: TRBJ2-7
v_gene: TRBV6-1
CDR3aa: CASSEASRRGGEQYF

j_gene: TRBJ1-2
v_gene: TRBV12-3/TRBV12-4
CDR3aa: CASNALGQVTGGYTF

j_gene: TRBJ2-5
v_gene: TRBV7-3
CDR3aa: CASSPIGGGPQETQYF

j_gene: TRBJ2-2
v_gene: TRBV3-1
CDR3aa: CASSHKMTQNTGELFF

j_gene: TRBJ2-4
v_gene: TRBV29-1
CDR3aa: CSVETSGRPKNIQYF

j_gene: TRBJ2-1
v_gene: TRBV7-3
CDR3aa: CARASKRSYQLNEQFF

j_gene: TRBJ1-1
v_gene: TRBV20-1
CDR3aa: CSAIRQGHSEAFF

j_gene: TRBJ1-4
v_gene: TRBV29-1
CDR3aa: CSVTKPGLTNEKLFF

j_gene: TRBJ2-5
v_gene: TRBV10-2
CDR3aa: CASRGRNQETQYF